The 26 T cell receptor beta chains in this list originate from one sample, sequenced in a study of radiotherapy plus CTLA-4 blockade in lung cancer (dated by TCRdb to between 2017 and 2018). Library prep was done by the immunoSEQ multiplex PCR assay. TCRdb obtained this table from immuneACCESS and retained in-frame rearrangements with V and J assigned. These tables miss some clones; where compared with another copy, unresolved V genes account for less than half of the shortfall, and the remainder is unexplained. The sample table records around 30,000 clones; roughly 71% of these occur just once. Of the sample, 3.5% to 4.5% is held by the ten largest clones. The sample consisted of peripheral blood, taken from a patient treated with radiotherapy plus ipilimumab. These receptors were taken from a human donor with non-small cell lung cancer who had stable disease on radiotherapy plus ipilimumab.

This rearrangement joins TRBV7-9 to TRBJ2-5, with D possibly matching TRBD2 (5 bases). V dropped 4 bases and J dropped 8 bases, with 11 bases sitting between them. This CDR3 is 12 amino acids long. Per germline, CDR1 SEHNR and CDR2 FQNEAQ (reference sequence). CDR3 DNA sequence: TGTGCCAGCAGCTATTCGGAGGCTACCCAGTACTTC. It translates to CASSYSEATQYF.

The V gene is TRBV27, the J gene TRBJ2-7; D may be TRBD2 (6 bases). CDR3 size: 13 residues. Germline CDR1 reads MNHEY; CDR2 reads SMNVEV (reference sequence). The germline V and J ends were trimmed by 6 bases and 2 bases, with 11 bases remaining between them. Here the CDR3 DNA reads TGTGCCAGCAGAGGAGGGTCCACCTACGAGCAGTACTTC. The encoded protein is CASRGGSTYEQYF.

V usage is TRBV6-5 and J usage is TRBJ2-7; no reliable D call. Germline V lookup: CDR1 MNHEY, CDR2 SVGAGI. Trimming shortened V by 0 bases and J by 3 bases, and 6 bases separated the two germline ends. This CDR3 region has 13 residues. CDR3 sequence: CASSYSRSYEQYF. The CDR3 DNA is TGTGCCAGCAGTTACTCGAGGAGCTACGAGCAGTACTTC.

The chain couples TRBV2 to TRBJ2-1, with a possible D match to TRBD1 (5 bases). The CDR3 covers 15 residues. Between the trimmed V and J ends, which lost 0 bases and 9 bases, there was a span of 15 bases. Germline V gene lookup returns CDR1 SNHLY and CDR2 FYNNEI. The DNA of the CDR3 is TGTGCCAGCAGTGAAGCAGGGGTGCAGGGTAGTGAGCAGTTCTTC. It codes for CASSEAGVQGSEQFF.

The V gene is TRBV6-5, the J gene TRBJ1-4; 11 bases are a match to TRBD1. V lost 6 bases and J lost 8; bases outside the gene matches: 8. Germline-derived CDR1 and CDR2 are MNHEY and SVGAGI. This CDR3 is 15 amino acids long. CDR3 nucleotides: TGTGCCAGCAGAAACGGATGGGACAGGGGGGAAAAACTGTTTTTT. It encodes CASRNGWDRGEKLFF.

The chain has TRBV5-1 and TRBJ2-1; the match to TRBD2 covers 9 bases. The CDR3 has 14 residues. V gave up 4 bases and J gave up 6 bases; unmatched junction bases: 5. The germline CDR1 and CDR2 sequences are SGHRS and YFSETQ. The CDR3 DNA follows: TGCGCCAGCAGCCCGACTAGCGGAATCAATGAGCAGTTCTTC. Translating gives CASSPTSGINEQFF. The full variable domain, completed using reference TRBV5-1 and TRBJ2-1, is KAGVTQTPRYLIKTRGQQVTLSCSPISGHRSVSWYQQTPGQGLQFLFEYFSETQRNKGNFPGRFSGRQFSNSRSEMNVSTLELGDSALYLCASSPTSGINEQFFGPGTRLTVL.

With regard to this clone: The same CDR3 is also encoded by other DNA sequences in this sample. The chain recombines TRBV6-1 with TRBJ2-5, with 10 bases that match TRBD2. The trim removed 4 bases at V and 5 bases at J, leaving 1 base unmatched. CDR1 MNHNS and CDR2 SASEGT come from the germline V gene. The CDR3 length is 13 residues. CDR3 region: CASSGGLAETQYF. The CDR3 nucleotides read TGTGCCAGCAGTGGGGGACTAGCGGAGACCCAGTACTTC.

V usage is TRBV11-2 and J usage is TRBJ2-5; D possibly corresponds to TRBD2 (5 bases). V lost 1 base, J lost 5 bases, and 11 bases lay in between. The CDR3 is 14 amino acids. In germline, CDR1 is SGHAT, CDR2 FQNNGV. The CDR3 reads CASSLGRGLETQYF. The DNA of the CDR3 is TGTGCCAGCAGCTTAGGAAGAGGGCTGGAGACCCAGTACTTC.

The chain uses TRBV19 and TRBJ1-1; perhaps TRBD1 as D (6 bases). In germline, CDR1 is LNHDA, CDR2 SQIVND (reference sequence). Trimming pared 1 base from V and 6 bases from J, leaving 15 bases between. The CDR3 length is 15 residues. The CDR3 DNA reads TGTGCCAGTAGTATAGGAATCCGGGGGGCGGCTGAAGCTTTCTTT. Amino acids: CASSIGIRGAAEAFF.

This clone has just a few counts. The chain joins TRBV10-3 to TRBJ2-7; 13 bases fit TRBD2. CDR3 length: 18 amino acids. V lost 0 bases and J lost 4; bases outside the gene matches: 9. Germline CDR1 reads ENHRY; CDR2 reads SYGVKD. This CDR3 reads CAISESVLAGGIKYEQYF. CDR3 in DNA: TGTGCCATCAGTGAGTCGGTACTAGCGGGAGGGATTAAGTACGAGCAGTACTTC.

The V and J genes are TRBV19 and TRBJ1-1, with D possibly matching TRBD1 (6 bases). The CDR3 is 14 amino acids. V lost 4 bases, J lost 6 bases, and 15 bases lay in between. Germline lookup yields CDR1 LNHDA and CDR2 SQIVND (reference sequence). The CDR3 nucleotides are TGTGCCAGTAGTAGACCGGGGGGGGCTCCTGAAGCTTTCTTT. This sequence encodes CASSRPGGAPEAFF.

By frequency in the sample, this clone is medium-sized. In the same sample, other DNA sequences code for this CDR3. CDR3 sequence (DNA): TGTGCCAGTAGTAACCGAGGGGGCGGCTACACCTTC. As protein: CASSNRGGGYTF. The chain employs TRBV19 and TRBJ1-2; TRBD1 aligns across 7 bases. Germline V gives CDR1 LNHDA, CDR2 SQIVND (reference sequence). The V and J ends lost 4 bases and 8 bases, in that order; junction bases with no gene match: 4. This CDR3 has 12 residues.

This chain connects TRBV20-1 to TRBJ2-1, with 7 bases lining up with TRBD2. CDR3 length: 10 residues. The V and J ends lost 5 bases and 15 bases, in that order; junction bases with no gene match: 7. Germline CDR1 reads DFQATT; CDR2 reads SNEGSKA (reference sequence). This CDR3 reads CSASGTTLFF. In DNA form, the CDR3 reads TGCAGTGCTTCCGGGACTACCCTGTTCTTC.

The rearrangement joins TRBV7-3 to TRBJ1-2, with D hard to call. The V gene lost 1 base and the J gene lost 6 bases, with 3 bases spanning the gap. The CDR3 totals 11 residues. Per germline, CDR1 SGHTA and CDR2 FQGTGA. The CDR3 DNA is TGTGCCAGCAGCTTAAGGCATGGCTACACCTTC. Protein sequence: CASSLRHGYTF. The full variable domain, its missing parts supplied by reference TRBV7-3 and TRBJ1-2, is GAGVSQTPSNKVTEKGKYVELRCDPISGHTALYWYRQSLGQGPEFLIYFQGTGAADDSGLPNDRFFAVRPEGSVSTLKIQRTERGDSAVYLCASSLRHGYTFGSGTRLTVV.

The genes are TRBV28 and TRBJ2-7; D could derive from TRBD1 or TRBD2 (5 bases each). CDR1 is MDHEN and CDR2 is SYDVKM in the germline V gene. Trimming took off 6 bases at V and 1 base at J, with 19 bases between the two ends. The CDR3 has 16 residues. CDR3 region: CASSLGVRYLSYEQYF. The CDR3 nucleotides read TGTGCCAGCAGCCTGGGGGTTCGGTATCTTTCCTACGAGCAGTACTTC.

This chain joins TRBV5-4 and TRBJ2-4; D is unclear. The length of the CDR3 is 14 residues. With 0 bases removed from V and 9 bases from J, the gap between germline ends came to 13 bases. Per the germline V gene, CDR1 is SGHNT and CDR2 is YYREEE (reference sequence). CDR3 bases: TGTGCCAGCAGCTTGGACGGACCCAAGGGCATTCAGTACTTC. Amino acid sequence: CASSLDGPKGIQYF. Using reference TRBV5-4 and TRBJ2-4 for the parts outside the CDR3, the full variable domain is ETGVTQSPTHLIKTRGQQVTLRCSSQSGHNTVSWYQQALGQGPQFIFQYYREEENGRGNFPPRFSGLQFPNYSSELNVNALELDDSALYLCASSLDGPKGIQYFGAGTRLSVL.

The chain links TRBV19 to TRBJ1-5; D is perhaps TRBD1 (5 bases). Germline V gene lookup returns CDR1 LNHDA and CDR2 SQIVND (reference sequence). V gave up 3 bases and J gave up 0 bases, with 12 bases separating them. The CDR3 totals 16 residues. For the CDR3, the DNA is TGTGCCAGTAGTATTCAAACAGGTTATAGCAATCAGCCCCAGCATTTT. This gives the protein CASSIQTGYSNQPQHF.

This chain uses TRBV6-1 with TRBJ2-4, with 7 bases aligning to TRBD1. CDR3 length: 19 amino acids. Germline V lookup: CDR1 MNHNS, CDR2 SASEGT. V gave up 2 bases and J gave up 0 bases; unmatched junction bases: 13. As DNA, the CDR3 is TGTGCCAGCAGTGAAAGGGGGCTGGACCTCAGCGGAGCCAAAAACATTCAGTACTTC. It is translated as CASSERGLDLSGAKNIQYF.

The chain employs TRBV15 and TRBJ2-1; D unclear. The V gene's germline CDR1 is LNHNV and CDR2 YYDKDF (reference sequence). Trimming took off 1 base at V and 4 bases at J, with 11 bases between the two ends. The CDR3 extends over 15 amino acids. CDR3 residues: CATSRARALYNEQFF. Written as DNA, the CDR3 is TGTGCCACCAGCAGAGCTCGGGCCCTATACAATGAGCAGTTCTTC.

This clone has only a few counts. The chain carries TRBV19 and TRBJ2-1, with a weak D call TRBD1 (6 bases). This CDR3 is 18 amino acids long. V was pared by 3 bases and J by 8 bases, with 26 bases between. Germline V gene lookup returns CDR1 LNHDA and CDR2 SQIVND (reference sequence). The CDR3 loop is CASSMGPSTGRPDDEQFF. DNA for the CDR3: TGTGCCAGTAGTATGGGCCCGAGCACAGGGCGACCGGACGATGAGCAGTTCTTC.

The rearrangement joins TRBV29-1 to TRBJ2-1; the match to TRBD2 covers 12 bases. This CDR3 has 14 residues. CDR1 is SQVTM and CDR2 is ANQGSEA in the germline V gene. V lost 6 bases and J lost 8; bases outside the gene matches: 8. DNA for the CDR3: TGCAGCGTCCGGACTAGCGGGATCCAGGATGAGCAGTTCTTC. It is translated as CSVRTSGIQDEQFF.

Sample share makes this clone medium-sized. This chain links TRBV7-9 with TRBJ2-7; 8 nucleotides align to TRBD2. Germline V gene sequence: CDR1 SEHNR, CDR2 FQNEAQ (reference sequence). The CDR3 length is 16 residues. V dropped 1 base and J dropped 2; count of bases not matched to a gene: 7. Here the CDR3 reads CASSLGRSGSAYEQYF. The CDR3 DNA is TGTGCCAGCAGCTTAGGTAGGAGCGGGAGCGCCTACGAGCAGTACTTC.

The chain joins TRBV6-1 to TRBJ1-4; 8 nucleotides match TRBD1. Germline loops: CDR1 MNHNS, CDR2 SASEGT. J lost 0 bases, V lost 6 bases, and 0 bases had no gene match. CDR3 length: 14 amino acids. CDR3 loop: CASRGQATNEKLFF. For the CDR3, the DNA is TGTGCCAGCAGGGGACAGGCAACTAATGAAAAACTGTTTTTT.

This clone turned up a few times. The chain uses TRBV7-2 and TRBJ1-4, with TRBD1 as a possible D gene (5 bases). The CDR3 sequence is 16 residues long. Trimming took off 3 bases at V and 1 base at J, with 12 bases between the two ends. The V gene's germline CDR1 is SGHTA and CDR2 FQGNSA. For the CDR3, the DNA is TGTGCCAGCAGCTTTGAAGTGGGGGTAACTAATGAAAAACTGTTTTTT. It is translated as CASSFEVGVTNEKLFF.

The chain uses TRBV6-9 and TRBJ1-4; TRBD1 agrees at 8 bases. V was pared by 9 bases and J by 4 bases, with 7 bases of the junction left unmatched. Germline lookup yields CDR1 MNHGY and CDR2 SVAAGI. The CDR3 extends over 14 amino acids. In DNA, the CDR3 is TGTGCCAGTCAGGGGGCGGGGGTTAATGAAAAACTGTTTTTT. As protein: CASQGAGVNEKLFF.

The CDR3 DNA sequence: TGCGCCAGCAGCTACGGCGGGAGGTCTAATGAGCAGTTCTTC. It encodes CASSYGGRSNEQFF. The V gene is TRBV5-1, the J gene TRBJ2-1; TRBD2 matches at 8 bases. Unmatched junction bases numbered 6, after V lost 3 bases and J lost 7 bases. The CDR3 has 14 residues. The germline CDR1 and CDR2 sequences are SGHRS and YFSETQ.